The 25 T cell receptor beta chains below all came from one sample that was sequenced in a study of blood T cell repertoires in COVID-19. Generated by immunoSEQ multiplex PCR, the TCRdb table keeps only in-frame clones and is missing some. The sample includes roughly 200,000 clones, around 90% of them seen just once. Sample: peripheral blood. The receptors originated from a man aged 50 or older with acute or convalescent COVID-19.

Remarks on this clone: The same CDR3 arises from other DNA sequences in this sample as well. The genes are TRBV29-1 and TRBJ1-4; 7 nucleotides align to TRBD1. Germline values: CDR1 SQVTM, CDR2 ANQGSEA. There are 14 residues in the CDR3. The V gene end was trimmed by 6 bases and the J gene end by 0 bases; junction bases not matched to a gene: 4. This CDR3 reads CSVRGQATNEKLFF. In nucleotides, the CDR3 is TGCAGCGTCAGAGGACAGGCAACTAATGAAAAACTGTTTTTT.

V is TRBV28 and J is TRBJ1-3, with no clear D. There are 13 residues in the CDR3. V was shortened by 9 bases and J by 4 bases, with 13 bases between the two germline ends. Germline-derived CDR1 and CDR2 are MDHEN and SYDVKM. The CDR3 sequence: CASERANGNTIYF. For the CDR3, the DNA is TGTGCCAGTGAACGAGCAAACGGAAACACCATATATTTT.

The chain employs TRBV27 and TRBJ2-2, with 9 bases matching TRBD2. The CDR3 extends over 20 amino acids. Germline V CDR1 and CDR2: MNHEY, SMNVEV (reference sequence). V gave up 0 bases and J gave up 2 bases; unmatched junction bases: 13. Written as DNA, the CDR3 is TGTGCCAGCAGTTTATCAGGGAGGCTAGCGGGGCTAAGAAACACCGGGGAGCTGTTTTTT. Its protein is CASSLSGRLAGLRNTGELFF.

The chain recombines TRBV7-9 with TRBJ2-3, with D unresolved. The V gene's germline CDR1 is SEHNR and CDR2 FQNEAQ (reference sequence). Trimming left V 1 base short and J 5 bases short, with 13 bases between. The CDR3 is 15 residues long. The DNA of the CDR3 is TGTGCCAGCAGCTTAGGAGTACAGCACGTAGATACGCAGTATTTT. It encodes CASSLGVQHVDTQYF.

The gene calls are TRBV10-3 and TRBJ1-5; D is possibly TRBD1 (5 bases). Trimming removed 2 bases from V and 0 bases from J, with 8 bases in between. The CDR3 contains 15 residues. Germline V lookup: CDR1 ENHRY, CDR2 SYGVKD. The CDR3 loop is CAISERGNSNQPQHF. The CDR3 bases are TGTGCCATCAGTGAGCGGGGGAATAGCAATCAGCCCCAGCATTTT.

The CDR3 spells CASSFPRTGFRQPQHF. DNA of the CDR3: TGTGCCAGCAGTTTTCCTAGGACAGGGTTCCGTCAGCCCCAGCATTTT. V usage is TRBV28 and J usage is TRBJ1-5; TRBD1 matches 8 bases. Per germline, CDR1 MDHEN and CDR2 SYDVKM. The CDR3 contains 16 residues. The V gene end was trimmed by 3 bases and the J gene end by 6 bases; junction bases not matched to a gene: 10. Drawing the rest from reference TRBV28 and TRBJ1-5, the complete variable domain is DVKVTQSSRYLVKRTGEKVFLECVQDMDHENMFWYRQDPGLGLRLIYFSYDVKMKEKGDIPEGYSVSREKKERFSLILESASTNQTSMYLCASSFPRTGFRQPQHFGDGTRLSIL.

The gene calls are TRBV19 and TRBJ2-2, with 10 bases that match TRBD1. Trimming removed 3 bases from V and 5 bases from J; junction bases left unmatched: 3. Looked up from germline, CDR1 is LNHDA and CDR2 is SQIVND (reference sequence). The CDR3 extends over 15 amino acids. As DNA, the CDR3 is TGTGCCAGTAGTATCCGGGACAGGGGAACCGGGGAGCTGTTTTTT. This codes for CASSIRDRGTGELFF.

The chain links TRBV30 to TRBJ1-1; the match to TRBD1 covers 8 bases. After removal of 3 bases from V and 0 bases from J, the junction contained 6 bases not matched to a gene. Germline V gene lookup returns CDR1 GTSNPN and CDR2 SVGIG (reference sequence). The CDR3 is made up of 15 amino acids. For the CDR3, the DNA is TGTGCCTGGAGGCCCGGGACAGGAATGAACACTGAAGCTTTCTTT. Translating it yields CAWRPGTGMNTEAFF.

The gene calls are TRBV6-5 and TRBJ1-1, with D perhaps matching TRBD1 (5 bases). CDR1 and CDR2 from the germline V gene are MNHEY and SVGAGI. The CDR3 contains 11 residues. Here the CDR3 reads CQSGGGTEAFF. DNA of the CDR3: TGTCAATCTGGGGGGGGCACTGAAGCTTTCTTT.

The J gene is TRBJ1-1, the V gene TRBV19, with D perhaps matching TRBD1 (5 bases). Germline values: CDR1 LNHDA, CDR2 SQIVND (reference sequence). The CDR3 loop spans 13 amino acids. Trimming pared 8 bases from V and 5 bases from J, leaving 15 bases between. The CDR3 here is CASLEQGGTEAFF. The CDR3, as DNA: TGTGCCAGTCTGGAGCAGGGCGGAACTGAAGCTTTCTTT.

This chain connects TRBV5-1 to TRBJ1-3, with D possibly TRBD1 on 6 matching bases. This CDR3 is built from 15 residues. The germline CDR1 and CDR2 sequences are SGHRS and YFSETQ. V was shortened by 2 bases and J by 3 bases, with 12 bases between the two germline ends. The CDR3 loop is CASSLQGEGGNTIYF. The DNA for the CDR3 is TGCGCCAGCAGCTTACAGGGCGAAGGTGGAAACACCATATATTTT. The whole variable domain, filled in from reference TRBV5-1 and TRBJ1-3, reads KAGVTQTPRYLIKTRGQQVTLSCSPISGHRSVSWYQQTPGQGLQFLFEYFSETQRNKGNFPGRFSGRQFSNSRSEMNVSTLELGDSALYLCASSLQGEGGNTIYFGEGSWLTVV.

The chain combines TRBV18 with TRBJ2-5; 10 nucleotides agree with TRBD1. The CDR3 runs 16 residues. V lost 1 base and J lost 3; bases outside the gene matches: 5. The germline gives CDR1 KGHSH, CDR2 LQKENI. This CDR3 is CASSPLSGTGEETQYF. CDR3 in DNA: TGTGCCAGCTCACCACTCTCCGGGACAGGGGAAGAGACCCAGTACTTC.

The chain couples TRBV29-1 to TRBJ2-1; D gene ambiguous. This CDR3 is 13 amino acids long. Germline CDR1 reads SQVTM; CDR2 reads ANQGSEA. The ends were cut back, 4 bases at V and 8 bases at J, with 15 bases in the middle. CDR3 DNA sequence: TGCAGCGTTGCTTCGCGCAATCGGGATGAGCAGTTCTTC. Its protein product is CSVASRNRDEQFF.

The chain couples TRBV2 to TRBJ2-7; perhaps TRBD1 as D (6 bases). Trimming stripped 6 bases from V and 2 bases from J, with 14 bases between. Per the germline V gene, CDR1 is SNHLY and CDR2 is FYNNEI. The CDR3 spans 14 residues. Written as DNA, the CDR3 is TGTGCCAGCAGATCTATCAAGGGGGCCTACGAGCAGTACTTC. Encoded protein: CASRSIKGAYEQYF.

CDR3 coding DNA: TGTGCCAGTCGACAGTCCCAGTACCAAGAGACCCAGTACTTC. Protein: CASRQSQYQETQYF. J is TRBJ2-5 and V is TRBV19; a possible D gene is TRBD1 (5 bases). Germline V gene sequence: CDR1 LNHDA, CDR2 SQIVND (reference sequence). V lost 8 bases, J lost 0 bases, and 13 bases lay in between. CDR3 size: 14 residues.

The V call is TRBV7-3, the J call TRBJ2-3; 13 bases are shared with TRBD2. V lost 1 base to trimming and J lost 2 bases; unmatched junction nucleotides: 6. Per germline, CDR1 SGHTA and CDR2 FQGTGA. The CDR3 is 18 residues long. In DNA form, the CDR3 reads TGTGCCAGCAGCTTAATAGGGGGGACTAGCGGGATCACAGATACGCAGTATTTT. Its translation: CASSLIGGTSGITDTQYF.

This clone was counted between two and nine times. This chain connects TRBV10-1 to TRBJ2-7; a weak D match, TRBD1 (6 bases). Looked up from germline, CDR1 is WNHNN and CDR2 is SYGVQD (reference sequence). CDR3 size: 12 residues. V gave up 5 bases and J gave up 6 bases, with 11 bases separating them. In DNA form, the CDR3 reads TGCGCCAGCAGTACTACAGGGACCGAGCAGTACTTC. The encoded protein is CASSTTGTEQYF.

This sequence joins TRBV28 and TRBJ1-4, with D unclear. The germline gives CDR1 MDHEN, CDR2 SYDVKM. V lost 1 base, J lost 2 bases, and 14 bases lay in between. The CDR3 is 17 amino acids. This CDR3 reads CASSLLVEGATNEKLFF. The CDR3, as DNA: TGTGCCAGCAGTTTATTAGTAGAGGGAGCGACTAATGAAAAACTGTTTTTT.

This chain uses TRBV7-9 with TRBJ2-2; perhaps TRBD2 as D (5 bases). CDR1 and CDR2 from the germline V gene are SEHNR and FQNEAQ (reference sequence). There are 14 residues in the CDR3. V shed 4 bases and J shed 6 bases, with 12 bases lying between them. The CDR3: CASSYGSGSGELFF. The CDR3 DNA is TGTGCCAGCAGCTACGGGTCGGGGTCCGGGGAGCTGTTTTTT.

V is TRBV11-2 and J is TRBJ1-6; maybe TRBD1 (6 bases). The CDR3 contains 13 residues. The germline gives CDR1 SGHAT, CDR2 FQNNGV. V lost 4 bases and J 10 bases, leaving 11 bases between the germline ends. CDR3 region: CASSSQGESPLHF. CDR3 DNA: TGTGCCAGCAGCTCACAGGGAGAATCACCCCTCCACTTT.

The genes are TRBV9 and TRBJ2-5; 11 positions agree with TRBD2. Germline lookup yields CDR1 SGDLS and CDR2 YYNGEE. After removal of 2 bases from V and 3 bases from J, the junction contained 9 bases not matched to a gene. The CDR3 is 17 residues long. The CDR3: CASSVLSGRAGEETQYF. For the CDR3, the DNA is TGTGCCAGCAGCGTTCTTAGCGGGAGGGCCGGAGAAGAGACCCAGTACTTC.

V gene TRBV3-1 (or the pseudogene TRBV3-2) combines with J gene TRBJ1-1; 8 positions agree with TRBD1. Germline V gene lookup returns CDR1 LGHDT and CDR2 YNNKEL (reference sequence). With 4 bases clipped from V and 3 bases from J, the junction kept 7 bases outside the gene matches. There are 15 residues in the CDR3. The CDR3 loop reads CASSPRSGGYTEAFF. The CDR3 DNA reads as TGTGCCAGCAGCCCGAGGTCAGGGGGCTACACTGAAGCTTTCTTT.

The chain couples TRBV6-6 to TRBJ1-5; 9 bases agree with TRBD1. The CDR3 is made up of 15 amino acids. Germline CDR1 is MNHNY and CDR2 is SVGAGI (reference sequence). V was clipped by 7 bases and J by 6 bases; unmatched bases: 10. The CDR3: CASTLGQGLTQPQHF. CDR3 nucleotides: TGTGCCAGCACCCTGGGACAGGGTTTAACTCAGCCCCAGCATTTT.

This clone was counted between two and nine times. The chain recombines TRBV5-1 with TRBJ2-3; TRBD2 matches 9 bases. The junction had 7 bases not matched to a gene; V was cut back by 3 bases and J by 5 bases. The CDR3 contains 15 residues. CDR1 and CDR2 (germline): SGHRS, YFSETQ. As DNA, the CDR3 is TGCGCCAGCAGCTGGGGCGGGGGGGCAGTAGATACGCAGTATTTT. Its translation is CASSWGGGAVDTQYF.

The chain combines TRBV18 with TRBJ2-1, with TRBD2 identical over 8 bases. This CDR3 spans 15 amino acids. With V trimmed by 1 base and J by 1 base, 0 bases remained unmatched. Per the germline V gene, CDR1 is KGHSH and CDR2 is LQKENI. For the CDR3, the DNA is TGTGCCAGCTCACCACAGCGGGGGTCCTACAATGAGCAGTTCTTC. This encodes CASSPQRGSYNEQFF.